This T cell receptor (beta chain) appears in the sequencing data of a study of a mutant IDH1 vaccine in newly diagnosed glioma. Looking at the study overall: The study started vaccination 4-6 weeks after radiotherapy alone, or with temozolomide cycles. Therapy received beforehand was radiotherapy, temozolomide, or both, with most patients given both.

Time point here: week 47, end of study. Doses of 300 ug of mutant IDH1 20-mer peptide were given with topical imiquimod. The CDR3 extends over 12 amino acids. Per the germline V gene, CDR1 is SGHRS and CDR2 is YFSETQ. The ends were cut back, 0 bases at V and 3 bases at J, with 3 bases in the middle. Some clones are missing from TCRdb's copy, which holds only in-frame ones; the method was immunoSEQ multiplex PCR. The sample consists of about 34,000 clones, around nine tenths of them appearing once. To note about this clone: The antigen remains unidentified.

The starting material was PBMCs, obtained from a glioma patient whose treatment included an IDH1 peptide vaccine. The rearrangement joins TRBV5-1 to TRBJ1-2; D unclear. The clonotype originates from a young woman with glioma. The CDR3 spells CASSLADYGYTF. The CDR3 nucleotides read TGCGCCAGCAGCTTGGCCGACTATGGCTACACCTTC.